The entry below describes one T cell receptor (beta chain). What antigen it recognizes has not been identified. Each CD8+ T cell subset was flow-sorted in triplicate, and around 300,000 cells per subset were placed directly into RLT lysis buffer. To exclude memory contaminants, naive CD8+ T cells were stringently defined as CD45RO-CCR7+CD27+CD95-. Using standard density gradient centrifugation, peripheral blood mononuclear cells were isolated from buffy coats. A FACSAria III was used to flow-sort naive CD8+ T cells into CXCR3-negative and CXCR3-positive populations. Total RNA was extracted from sorted cells with an RNeasy Mini Kit. The source of the sample is a study of CXCR3-negative and CXCR3-positive naive CD8 T cells (dated by TCRdb to the late 2010s). Describing the broader study: About 150 million TRB reads were obtained in total, roughly 1.5 +/- 0.3 million reads per library. The diversity and physicochemical repertoire analyses included under 12 donors pooled from two independent experiments. TRBV-TRBJ cluster analysis included naive subsets from 5 donors and memory cells from 3 donors.

Results the study describes overall, beyond this receptor: CXCR3 expression partially decreased after cryopreservation, so most assays used freshly isolated PBMCs. Within the same donor, TRBV-TRBJ usage looked similar between naive CXCR3-negative and CXCR3-positive cells, but memory cells had distinct patterns. Comparably high repertoire diversity was found in both naive subsets, whereas much lower repertoire diversity was found in memory CD8+ T cells. TRB CDR3s from CXCR3-positive naive cells showed higher hydrophobicity (lower Kidera factor 4), lower energy, and higher strength and volume indices than CXCR3-negative naive cells. Because surface CD5, which has been linked to self-reactivity in mice, was comparable between naive subsets, TCR interaction strength was also inferred from TRB CDR3 physicochemical properties.

In the germline V gene (reference sequence), CDR1 corresponds to MNHEY and CDR2 to SMNVEV. Inclusive of the bounding cysteine and phenylalanine, the CDR3 is 16 residues long. DNA is not on record. These reads were obtained on a NextSeq 550. The Human TCR Profiling Kit (MiLaboratory) was used to prepare UMI-labeled 5' RACE TRB cDNA libraries. cDNA synthesis used the entire amount of extracted RNA, and PCR amplification then used the entire amount of cDNA produced. Libraries were prepared in parallel with an identical number of PCR cycles. Processing in the source paper ran as follows. About 53,000 +/- 9,400 unique UMI-labeled TRB cDNA molecules per library were extracted with MIGEC and MiXCR, with at least two reads per UMI required. On average, about 40,000 +/- 10,000 functional in-frame TRB CDR3 nucleotide clonotypes lacking stop codons were found per library. After downsampling to 5000 UMI-labeled TRB molecules per sample, diversity metrics, including normalized Shannon-Wiener and Chao1, were computed in VDJtools. Clonotype-size-weighted physicochemical properties of the central five CDR3 residues (interaction energy, strength, volume and Kidera factor 4) were computed in VDJtools. The reads went through TCRdb reprocessing, and each CDR3 protein sequence gets one entry with no DNA. V and J calls and clone size were set by TCRdb, not the authors. The table for this sample records around 110,000 distinct CDR3 sequences. Clones ranked in the top ten supply 0.3% to 0.45% of the sample.

This receptor was identified in a human donor in good health. Some clones in this sample may be carry-over from other donors' samples. The sample consisted of naive CXCR3+ CD8+ T cells from blood. Explained via the paper, the cell subset or site label denotes: CD45RO-CCR7+CD27+CD95- naive CD8+ T cells expressing CXCR3 (TNR3+). The rearranged segments are TRBV27 and TRBJ1-1; TCRdb proposes TRBD1, but this gene call is untestable without DNA. This receptor carries the CDR3 CASSFHQGTANAEAFF.